This TCR beta chain is from a study of blood T cell repertoires in COVID-19. At the level of the study: PBMCs, B-cell-depleted T cells, or T cells were the source of the cDNA or gDNA that made up the material.

V shed 0 bases and J shed 0 bases, with 12 bases lying between them. The germline CDR1 and CDR2 sequences are LGHDT and YNNKEL (reference sequence). The CDR3 contains 17 residues. The protocol was immunoSEQ multiplex PCR, while the TCRdb copy is restricted to in-frame clones and leaves out a portion. This sample has 350,000 to 550,000 clones; 85% to 90% occur once, and the top ten carry around 1.1%. Everyone who took part was about 18 to 90 years old, and they came from about two dozen US areas. The study counted Cohort 3 donors as recovered given two negative PCRs, clearance, or symptom resolution. Sequenced: PBMCs or T cells enriched from blood (not recorded which). The rearrangement uses TRBV3-1 (or the pseudogene TRBV3-2) and TRBJ2-1; D unclear. The clonotype was recovered from a man aged 25-40 years who had recovered from COVID-19. The CDR3 sequence is CASSQEFVQPSYNEQFF. The DNA of the CDR3 is TGTGCCAGCAGCCAAGAATTTGTACAGCCCTCCTACAATGAGCAGTTCTTC.